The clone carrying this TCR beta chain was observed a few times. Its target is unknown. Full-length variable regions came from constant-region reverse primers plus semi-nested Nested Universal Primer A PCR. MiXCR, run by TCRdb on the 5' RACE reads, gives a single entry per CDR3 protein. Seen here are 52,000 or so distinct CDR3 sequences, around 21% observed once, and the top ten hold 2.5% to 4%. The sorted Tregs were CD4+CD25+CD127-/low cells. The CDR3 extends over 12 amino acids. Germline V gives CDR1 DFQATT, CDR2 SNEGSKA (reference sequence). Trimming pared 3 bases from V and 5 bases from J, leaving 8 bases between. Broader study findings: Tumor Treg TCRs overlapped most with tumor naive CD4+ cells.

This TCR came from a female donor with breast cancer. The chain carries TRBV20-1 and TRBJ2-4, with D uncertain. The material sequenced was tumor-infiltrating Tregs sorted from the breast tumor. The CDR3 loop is CSASPWENIQYF. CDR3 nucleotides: TGCAGTGCTAGTCCATGGGAAAACATTCAGTACTTC.